These 9 T cell receptor beta chains share one sample of origin, sequenced in a study of T-cell memory formation after mild COVID-19 (dated by TCRdb to about 2021). The library came from 5' RACE. The instrument was an Illumina NovaSeq 6000. In-frame beta chains were kept once TCRdb had trimmed the public reads at Q25 with fastp and called clones with MiXCR. All rows with the same CDR3 protein become a single entry with the most common DNA and genes. A total of 140,000 to 150,000 distinct CDR3 sequences appear in this sample, about 6.1% of them only once. The leading ten clones occupy about 2% of the sample. Source material: PBMCs or a T cell subset sorted from them (not recorded which). These receptors originate from an adult woman who had mild COVID-19 (a few samples of this study predate the infection). The sample titles of this study are shuffled in the database, so cell type and time point are left out; the donor was told from shared clones.

The gene calls are TRBV12-3 or TRBV12-4 and TRBJ2-1; no clear D. The V gene lost 11 bases and the J gene lost 7 bases, with 15 bases spanning the gap. The CDR3 has 12 residues. CDR3: CASTSLDNEQFF. CDR3 sequence (DNA): TGTGCCTCCACCTCGTTGGATAATGAGCAGTTCTTC.

The rearrangement joins TRBV30 to TRBJ2-1; 8 bases are shared with TRBD2. Germline assignment: CDR1 GTSNPN and CDR2 SVGIG (reference sequence). This CDR3 comprises 15 residues. Unmatched junction bases numbered 8, after V lost 3 bases and J lost 4 bases. CDR3 amino acids: CAWSASGGAYNEQFF. The CDR3 DNA follows: TGTGCCTGGAGCGCGAGCGGGGGAGCTTACAATGAGCAGTTCTTC.

This clonotype was counted at least ten times. The CDR3 protein is CSARDAYEQYF. DNA for the CDR3: TGCAGTGCTAGAGATGCATACGAGCAGTACTTC. The chain employs TRBV20-1 and TRBJ2-7; D gene ambiguous. This CDR3 has 11 amino acids. Germline-derived CDR1 and CDR2 are DFQATT and SNEGSKA (reference sequence). V dropped 0 bases and J dropped 4 bases, with 4 bases sitting between them.

This clonotype was recorded at least ten times. The chain uses TRBV7-2 and TRBJ2-5; the D is unclear. V dropped 1 base and J dropped 4 bases, with 13 bases sitting between them. Germline V lookup: CDR1 SGHTA, CDR2 FQGNSA. The CDR3 consists of 15 residues. CDR3 in DNA: TGTGCCAGCAGCTTAGGCGGAAGTATGTCAGAGACCCAGTACTTC. Protein: CASSLGGSMSETQYF.

This clonotype was counted at least ten times. This chain uses TRBV6-2 or TRBV6-3 with TRBJ1-5, with no clear D. CDR3 length: 15 amino acids. Trimming removed 2 bases at V and 2 bases at J, with 10 bases between. The germline V gene has CDR1 MNHEY and CDR2 SVGEGT. The CDR3 protein is CASSYPGGGNQPQHF. DNA for the CDR3: TGTGCCAGCAGTTACCCGGGAGGTGGCAATCAGCCCCAGCATTTT.

This CDR3 is CASSQSWGILSGANVLTF. The CDR3 region has the DNA TGTGCCAGCAGCCAATCATGGGGAATACTCTCTGGGGCCAACGTCCTGACTTTC. The chain employs TRBV4-2 and TRBJ2-6, with D uncertain. The CDR3 consists of 18 residues. Deletions cut 2 bases from V and 0 bases from J, with 14 bases between. Germline assignment: CDR1 LGHNA and CDR2 YNFKEQ.

The chain recombines TRBV20-1 with TRBJ1-4, with a tentative D call TRBD1 (6 bases). The CDR3 loop spans 13 amino acids. V was cut by 4 bases and J by 1 base, with 7 bases left in between. Germline CDR1 is DFQATT and CDR2 is SNEGSKA (reference sequence). This CDR3 reads CSATRGTNEKLFF. Written as DNA, the CDR3 is TGCAGTGCTACCAGGGGAACTAATGAAAAACTGTTTTTT.

This clonotype was found many times. The chain joins TRBV5-6 to TRBJ2-1, with 9 bases matching TRBD2. This CDR3 is 16 amino acids long. V gave up 1 base and J gave up 6 bases; unmatched junction bases: 8. In germline, CDR1 is SGHDT, CDR2 YYEEEE. Here the CDR3 DNA reads TGTGCCAGCAGCTTGTTCACCAGCGGGGGGTTCAATGAGCAGTTCTTC. As protein: CASSLFTSGGFNEQFF.

This clonotype was detected ten times or more. J is TRBJ1-3 and V is TRBV15, with no clear D. Germline loops: CDR1 LNHNV, CDR2 YYDKDF (reference sequence). CDR3 length equals 16 residues. Trimming cost V 0 bases and J 0 bases, with 9 bases left between them. The DNA for the CDR3 is TGTGCCACCAGCAGAGATCGTGTCCTCTCTGGAAACACCATATATTTT. It encodes CATSRDRVLSGNTIYF.